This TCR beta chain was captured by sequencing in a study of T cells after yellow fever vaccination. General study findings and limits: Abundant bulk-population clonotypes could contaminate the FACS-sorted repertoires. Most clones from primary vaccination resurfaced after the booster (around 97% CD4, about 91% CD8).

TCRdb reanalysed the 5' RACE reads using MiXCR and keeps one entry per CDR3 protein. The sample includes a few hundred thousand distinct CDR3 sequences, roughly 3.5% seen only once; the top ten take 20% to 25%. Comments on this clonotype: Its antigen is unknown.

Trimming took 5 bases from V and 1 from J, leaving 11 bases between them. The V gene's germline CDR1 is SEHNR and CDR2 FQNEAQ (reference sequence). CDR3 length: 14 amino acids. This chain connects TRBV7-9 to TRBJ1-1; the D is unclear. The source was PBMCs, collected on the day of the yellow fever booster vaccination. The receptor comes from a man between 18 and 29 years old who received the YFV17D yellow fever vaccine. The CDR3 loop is CASSPLRGNTEAFF. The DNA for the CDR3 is TGTGCCAGCAGCCCTCTGCGTGGGAACACTGAAGCTTTCTTT.